These 5 T cell receptor beta chains came from one sample sequenced in a study of cytomegalovirus exposure and HLA in healthy donors. Data came from immunoSEQ multiplex PCR; TCRdb stores just in-frame clones and leaves some out. The sample yields some 210,000 clones, approximately 87% seen once. The sequencing sample was made of PBMCs. The receptors originated from a woman aged 18-30 years in good health and CMV-seronegative.

V and J are TRBV10-3 and TRBJ1-2; D perhaps matches TRBD1 (5 bases). Germline V gene sequence: CDR1 ENHRY, CDR2 SYGVKD. Trimming took off 0 bases at V and 4 bases at J, with 12 bases between the two ends. CDR3 length equals 15 residues. The CDR3 reads CAISESTGLVYGYTF. In nucleotides, the CDR3 is TGTGCCATCAGTGAGTCGACGGGGCTTGTCTATGGCTACACCTTC.

V and J are TRBV5-1 and TRBJ2-7; D perhaps matches TRBD2 (5 bases). The CDR3 is made up of 16 amino acids. The germline CDR1 and CDR2 sequences are SGHRS and YFSETQ. With 5 bases removed from V and 5 bases from J, the gap between germline ends came to 23 bases. DNA for the CDR3: TGCGCCAGCAGACTGATCCGGCGGGCCCCCGTCGACGAGCAGTACTTC. It specifies CASRLIRRAPVDEQYF.

V and J are TRBV5-6 and TRBJ1-3; possibly TRBD1 for D (5 bases). This CDR3 is 17 amino acids long. V lost 2 bases and J lost 8, with 23 bases in between. The germline CDR1 and CDR2 sequences are SGHDT and YYEEEE. The CDR3 sequence: CASSLAAQGEPPYTIYF. The DNA for the CDR3 is TGTGCCAGCAGCTTAGCCGCACAAGGGGAGCCGCCTTACACCATATATTTT.

The chain combines TRBV6-5 with TRBJ2-1; D is perhaps TRBD1 or TRBD2 (5 bases each). Germline CDR1 is MNHEY and CDR2 is SVGAGI. With 2 bases removed from V and 7 bases from J, the gap between germline ends came to 18 bases. The CDR3 runs 16 residues. The CDR3 DNA reads as TGTGCCAGCAGTTACGGTAGACAGCGGCGAGGGAATGAGCAGTTCTTC. Protein product: CASSYGRQRRGNEQFF.

V and J are TRBV7-3 and TRBJ2-1; D not resolved. This CDR3 contains 14 residues. Germline values: CDR1 SGHTA, CDR2 FQGTGA. V gave up 2 bases and J gave up 6 bases, with 11 bases separating them. CDR3 region: CASSLGGPGNEQFF. The CDR3 DNA is TGTGCCAGCAGCTTAGGCGGACCTGGCAATGAGCAGTTCTTC.